Below are 7 T cell receptor beta chains sequenced from a single sample in a study of blood T cell repertoires in COVID-19. This table comes from immunoSEQ multiplex PCR, and its TCRdb copy is limited to in-frame clones, with some not included. The data show about 69,000 clones, 60% to 80% seen once. Input material: peripheral blood. The source is a human donor in a cohort sampled during active COVID-19.

This rearrangement joins TRBV5-1 to TRBJ1-5; D is ambiguous. The CDR3 has 14 residues. V shed 5 bases and J shed 2 bases, with 11 bases lying between them. CDR1 and CDR2 from the germline V gene are SGHRS and YFSETQ. The CDR3 nucleotides are TGCGCCAGCAGATCGGGGTTGGGCAATCAGCCCCAGCATTTT. Its translation is CASRSGLGNQPQHF.

J is TRBJ2-7 and V is TRBV5-4; no firm D call. The CDR3 length is 13 residues. Germline CDR1 SGHNT, CDR2 YYREEE (reference sequence). The ends were cut back, 2 bases at V and 2 bases at J, with 8 bases in the middle. CDR3 in amino acids: CASSFAQTYEQYF. The CDR3 nucleotides are TGTGCCAGCAGCTTTGCACAGACCTACGAGCAGTACTTC. Supplemented by reference TRBV5-4 and TRBJ2-7, the full variable domain reads ETGVTQSPTHLIKTRGQQVTLRCSSQSGHNTVSWYQQALGQGPQFIFQYYREEENGRGNFPPRFSGLQFPNYSSELNVNALELDDSALYLCASSFAQTYEQYFGPGTRLTVT.

J is TRBJ2-3 and V is TRBV19; tentatively, D is TRBD2 (5 bases). Deletions cut 4 bases from V and 3 bases from J, with 11 bases between. Germline CDR1 reads LNHDA; CDR2 reads SQIVND (reference sequence). The CDR3 is 14 residues long. Written as DNA, the CDR3 is TGTGCCAGTAGTACGGGGAGAAGAACAGATACGCAGTATTTT. This encodes CASSTGRRTDTQYF.

This clone was seen more than once but under ten times. The chain links TRBV5-1 to TRBJ1-1, with D possibly being TRBD1 (5 bases). This CDR3 is 14 amino acids long. CDR1 is SGHRS and CDR2 is YFSETQ in the germline V gene. The ends were cut back, 2 bases at V and 0 bases at J, with 8 bases in the middle. CDR3 in amino acids: CASSLRGMNTEAFF. DNA for the CDR3: TGCGCCAGCAGCTTACGGGGGATGAACACTGAAGCTTTCTTT.

This clone came up once. The chain has TRBV10-3 and TRBJ2-1, with D unresolved. Trimming cost V 4 bases and J 7 bases, with 14 bases left between them. This CDR3 spans 14 amino acids. From germline, CDR1 is ENHRY and CDR2 SYGVKD. This CDR3 is CAISGLVIKNEQFF. CDR3 nucleotides: TGTGCCATCAGTGGGCTAGTTATAAAGAATGAGCAGTTCTTC.

V and J are TRBV7-9 and TRBJ1-3, with TRBD1 as a possible D gene (5 bases). Germline V gene sequence: CDR1 SEHNR, CDR2 FQNEAQ (reference sequence). V shed 1 base and J shed 4 bases, with 8 bases lying between them. This CDR3 comprises 14 residues. The CDR3, as DNA: TGTGCCAGCAGCTTAGGGGACTTAGGAAACACCATATATTTT. It is translated as CASSLGDLGNTIYF.

This clone appeared once. The gene calls are TRBV15 and TRBJ2-1; 11 nucleotides agree with TRBD2. Germline CDR1 LNHNV, CDR2 YYDKDF (reference sequence). This CDR3 has 15 residues. The J segment lost 9 bases and the V segment lost 0 bases, leaving 4 bases of the junction unmatched. As DNA, the CDR3 is TGTGCCACCAGCAGAGAACTAGCGGGAGTTAGTGAGCAGTTCTTC. Protein product: CATSRELAGVSEQFF. The full variable domain, its missing parts supplied by reference TRBV15 and TRBJ2-1, is DAMVIQNPRYQVTQFGKPVTLSCSQTLNHNVMYWYQQKSSQAPKLLFHYYDKDFNNEADTPDNFQSRRPNTSFCFLDIRSPGLGDTAMYLCATSRELAGVSEQFFGPGTRLTVL.